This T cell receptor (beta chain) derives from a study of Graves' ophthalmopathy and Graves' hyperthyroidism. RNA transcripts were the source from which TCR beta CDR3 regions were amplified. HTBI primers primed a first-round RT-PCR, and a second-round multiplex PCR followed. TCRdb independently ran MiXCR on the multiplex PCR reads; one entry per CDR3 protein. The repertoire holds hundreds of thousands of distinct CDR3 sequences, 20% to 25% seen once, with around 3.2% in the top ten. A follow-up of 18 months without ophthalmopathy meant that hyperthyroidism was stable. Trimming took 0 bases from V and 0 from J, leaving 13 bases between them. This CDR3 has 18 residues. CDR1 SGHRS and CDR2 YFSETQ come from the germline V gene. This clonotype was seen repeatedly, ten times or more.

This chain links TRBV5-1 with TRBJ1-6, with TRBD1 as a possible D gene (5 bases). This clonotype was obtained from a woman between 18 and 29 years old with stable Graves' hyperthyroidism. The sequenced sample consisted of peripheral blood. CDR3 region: CASSLVPTASSYNSPLHF. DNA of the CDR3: TGCGCCAGCAGCTTGGTCCCGACAGCCAGCTCCTATAATTCACCCCTCCACTTT.